The entry below describes one T cell receptor (beta chain). Its target is not known. Through a sample-barcoded 5' primer and a J-beta primer mix, a second PCR was run for roughly 6 to 12 cycles. All cDNA molecules were each tagged by a template-switch adaptor with 12 random nucleotides. Any given sample supplied a minimum of 2.5 million CDR3-containing paired-end reads. TCRdb recomputed calls from the 5' RACE reads with MiXCR, one row per CDR3 protein. Of about 640,000 distinct CDR3 sequences detected, 58% appear once; the ten largest clones hold around 37%. There are 16 residues in the CDR3. Trimming removed 4 bases at V and 1 base at J, with 15 bases between. The germline gives CDR1 SGHTA, CDR2 FQGNSA. The record originates from a study of blood T cells in healthy people across ages. Study outcomes and limitations: Estimated diversity, derived from one million T cells, was regarded as an underestimate.

Sequencing was done on a sample of blood. The TCR was taken from a man between 60 and 70 years old in good health. The rearrangement joins TRBV7-2 to TRBJ2-3; D is perhaps TRBD2 (6 bases). The CDR3 sequence: CASSSARGRRTDTQYF. The CDR3 DNA reads as TGTGCCAGCAGCTCAGCGCGGGGCCGTCGCACAGATACGCAGTATTTT.